Sequencing of this TCR beta chain was carried out in a study of blood T cell repertoires in COVID-19 (dated by TCRdb to 2020 to 2022). Describing the broader study: Samples covering the acute and convalescent phases of COVID-19 were provided by collaborators in the United States, Italy and Spain. The prospective study material was composed of cDNA or gDNA derived from T cells, B-cell-depleted T cells, or PBMCs. The dataset comprised deeply sampled blood TCRbeta repertoires from subjects exposed to, actively infected with, or recovered from COVID-19. The repertoires were released in a freely available public database meant as a resource for research on the immune response to SARS-CoV-2. Samples were obtained from the ongoing ImmuneRACE study (first 160 participants) and from about 1,300 subjects provided by 6 global collaborators. Nearly every sample came with metadata listing a de-identified subject ID, COVID-19 status, age in years and sex. Where available, HLA class I and class II types were taken from metadata supplied by the sample provider and were not determined by assay-based typing.

This clone was observed a handful of times. Its recognized antigen is unknown. Per-nucleotide qualities are absent, and no much larger clonotype sits a single base away. One collaborating source in Seattle enrolled patients during active infection and followed them longitudinally through the course of disease. Whole blood was collected in K2EDTA tubes by collaborating institutions according to the institutions' own protocols. For TCRbeta analysis, collaborator samples were shipped as frozen whole blood, as isolated PBMCs, or as DNA extracted from either sample type. The immunoSEQ Assay, a bias-controlled multiplex PCR, was used to amplify TCRbeta CDR3 regions from genomic DNA. The authors' analysis ran thus. Nucleated cell counts per sample were estimated from amplification of reference gene primers within the assay. To quantify the absolute abundance of each unique TCRbeta CDR3 rearrangement, sequence reads were collapsed and filtered. For each sample, productive Simpson clonality was calculated by taking the square root of Simpson's diversity index across productive rearrangements. TCRdb took over this immuneACCESS table, retaining in-frame rearrangements with V and J assigned. Such tables are incomplete; in checked studies, under half of the missing clones stem from an unresolved V gene, and the remainder is unexplained. D and trimming come from the DNA, and the V and J calls and clone size come from that table. The sample has under 200,000 clones on record, approximately 91% of them singletons. The ten most abundant clones make up around 4.8% of the sample.

Here is what the overall study found, with its caveats: The quantity of clinical and demographic metadata differed by source and by participant and was supplied without curation.

There are 18 amino acids in the CDR3, from cysteine to phenylalanine inclusive. Here the CDR3 DNA is all that survives: 54 bases in frame from base 1. CDR1 and CDR2, per the germline V gene, are MDHEN and SYDVKM. V gives up 4 bases and J gives up 2 bases, and the segment between their germline ends measures 21 bases. This clonotype originated in a man in his late teens or twenties with COVID-19, enrolled during active disease. Sequenced material: peripheral blood. The receptor chain draws on TRBV28 and TRBJ1-5; a tentative D match to TRBD1 spans 6 bases. This receptor has the CDR3 CASSSPYRGARGNQPQHF. The DNA sequence reads TGTGCCAGCAGTTCTCCGTATCGGGGGGCTAGGGGCAATCAGCCCCAGCATTTT. Where the CDR3 stops, the reference TRBV28 and TRBJ1-5 genes take over; the full variable domain is DVKVTQSSRYLVKRTGEKVFLECVQDMDHENMFWYRQDPGLGLRLIYFSYDVKMKEKGDIPEGYSVSREKKERFSLILESASTNQTSMYLCASSSPYRGARGNQPQHFGDGTRLSIL.